This T cell receptor beta chain came from a study of cytomegalovirus exposure and HLA in healthy donors. The study ran its PCR with 60 Vbeta and 13 Jbeta primers. The protocol was immunoSEQ multiplex PCR, while the TCRdb copy is restricted to in-frame clones and leaves out a portion. The data show about 120,000 clones, approximately 80% seen once. The CDR3 has 13 amino acids. Germline-derived CDR1 and CDR2 are MNHEY and SVGAGI. Losses at the gene ends were 5 bases for V and 6 bases for J; bases not matched to a gene: 7. Points on this clone: What it binds is not known.

General study points: A later analysis found most CMV-associated TCR beta chains apparently HLA-restricted. Presence/absence results assume similar sequencing depth per donor, which may not hold. Most TCR sequences proved rare, with some public TCRs found in many donors.

The chain has TRBV6-5 and TRBJ2-7, with 7 bases identical to TRBD1. The sequencing input was PBMCs. This receptor was identified in a man over 45 in good health and CMV-seropositive. The CDR3 region is CASSPRGYREQYF. CDR3 in DNA: TGTGCCAGCAGTCCCAGGGGGTATCGCGAGCAGTACTTC.